The table lists the clone carrying this T cell receptor beta chain with many counts. No antigen is known for it. The sample originates from a study of T cell repertoires in cytomegalovirus infection. Study in general: In public TCR beta signatures, there were indications of both CMV infection and matching HLA type.

Study observations and caveats: Carriers of CMV plus the relevant HLA were identified by cumulative public TCR beta family frequency. Clonotypes of TCR beta that were HLA-C-restricted and CMV-specific dominated the ex vivo response.

TCRdb processed the reads anew with MiXCR; each CDR3 protein has one entry. The data contain around 530,000 distinct CDR3 sequences, 26% of them singletons. Germline CDR1 reads SGHTA; CDR2 reads FQGNSA. This CDR3 comprises 14 residues. V lost 1 base and J 3 bases, leaving 9 bases between the germline ends. The V and J genes are TRBV7-2 and TRBJ1-1; the D gene is possibly TRBD1 (6 bases). The TCR sequence derives from a human donor in good health (CMV status not recorded). Some clones in this sample may be carry-over from other donors' samples. Sequencing used PBMCs. The CDR3 bases are TGTGCCAGCAGCTTAGTAGGGGGGGACACTGAAGCTTTCTTT. It encodes CASSLVGGDTEAFF.